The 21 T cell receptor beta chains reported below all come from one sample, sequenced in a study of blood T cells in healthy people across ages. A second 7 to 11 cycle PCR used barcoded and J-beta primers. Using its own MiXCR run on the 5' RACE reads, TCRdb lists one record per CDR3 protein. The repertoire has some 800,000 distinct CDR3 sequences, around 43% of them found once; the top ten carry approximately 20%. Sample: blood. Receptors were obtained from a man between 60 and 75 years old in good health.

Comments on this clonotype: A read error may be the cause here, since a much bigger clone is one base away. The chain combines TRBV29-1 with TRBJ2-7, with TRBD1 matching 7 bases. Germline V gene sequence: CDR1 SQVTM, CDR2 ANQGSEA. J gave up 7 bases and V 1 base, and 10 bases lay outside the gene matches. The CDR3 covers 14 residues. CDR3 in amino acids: CSVEGPRGMNEQYF. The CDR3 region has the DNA TGCAGCGTTGAAGGGCCCAGGGGGATGAATGAGCAGTACTTC.

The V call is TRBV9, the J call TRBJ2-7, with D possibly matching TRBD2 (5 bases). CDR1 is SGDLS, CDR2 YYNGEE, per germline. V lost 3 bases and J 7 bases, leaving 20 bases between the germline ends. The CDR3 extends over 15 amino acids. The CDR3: CASSGVGSQVNEQYF. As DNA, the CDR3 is TGTGCCAGCAGCGGAGTGGGGAGCCAGGTGAATGAGCAGTACTTC.

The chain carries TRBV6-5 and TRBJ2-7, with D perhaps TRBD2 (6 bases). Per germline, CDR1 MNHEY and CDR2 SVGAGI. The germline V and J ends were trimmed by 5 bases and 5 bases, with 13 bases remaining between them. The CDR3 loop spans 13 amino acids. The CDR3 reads CASSGLNWDEQYF. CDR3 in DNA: TGTGCCAGCAGTGGACTAAATTGGGACGAGCAGTACTTC.

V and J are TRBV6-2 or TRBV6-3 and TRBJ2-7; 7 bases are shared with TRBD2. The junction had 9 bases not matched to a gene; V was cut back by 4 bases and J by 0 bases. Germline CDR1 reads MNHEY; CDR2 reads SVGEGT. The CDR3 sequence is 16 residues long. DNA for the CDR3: TGTGCCAGCAGTTCCCGGGGCGGGAGACACTCCTACGAGCAGTACTTC. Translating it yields CASSSRGGRHSYEQYF.

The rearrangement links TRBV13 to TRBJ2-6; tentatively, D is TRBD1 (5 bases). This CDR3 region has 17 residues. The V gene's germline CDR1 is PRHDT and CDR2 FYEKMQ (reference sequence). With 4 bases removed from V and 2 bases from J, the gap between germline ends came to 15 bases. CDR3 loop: CASSSTTEGAGANVLTF. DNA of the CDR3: TGTGCCAGCAGCTCCACTACGGAAGGGGCTGGGGCCAACGTCCTGACTTTC.

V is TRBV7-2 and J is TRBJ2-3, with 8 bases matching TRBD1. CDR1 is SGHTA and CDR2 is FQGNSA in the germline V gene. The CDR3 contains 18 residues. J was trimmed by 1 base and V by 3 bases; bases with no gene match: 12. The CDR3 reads CASSFREQGGGGTDTQYF. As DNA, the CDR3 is TGTGCCAGCAGCTTCCGGGAACAGGGGGGTGGTGGCACAGATACGCAGTATTTT.

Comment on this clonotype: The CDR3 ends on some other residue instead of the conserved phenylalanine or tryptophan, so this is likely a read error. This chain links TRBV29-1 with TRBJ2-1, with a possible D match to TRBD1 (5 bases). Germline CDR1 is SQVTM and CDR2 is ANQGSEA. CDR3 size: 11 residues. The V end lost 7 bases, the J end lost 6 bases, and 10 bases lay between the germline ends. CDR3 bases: TGCAGCGCCCAGGGCGGCAATGAGCAGTTCTCC. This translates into CSAQGGNEQFS.

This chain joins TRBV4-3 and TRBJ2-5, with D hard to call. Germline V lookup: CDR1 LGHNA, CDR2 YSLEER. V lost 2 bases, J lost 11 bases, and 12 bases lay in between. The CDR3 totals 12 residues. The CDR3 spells CASSQSNNEQYF. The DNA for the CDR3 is TGCGCCAGCAGCCAATCGAACAATGAGCAGTACTTC.

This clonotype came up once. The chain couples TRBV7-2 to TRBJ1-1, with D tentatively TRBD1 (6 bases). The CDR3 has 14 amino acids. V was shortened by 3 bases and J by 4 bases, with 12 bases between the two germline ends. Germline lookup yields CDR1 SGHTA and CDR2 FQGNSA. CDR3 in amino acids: CASSFTGRTTEAFF. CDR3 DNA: TGTGCCAGCAGCTTTACAGGGCGGACCACTGAAGCTTTCTTT.

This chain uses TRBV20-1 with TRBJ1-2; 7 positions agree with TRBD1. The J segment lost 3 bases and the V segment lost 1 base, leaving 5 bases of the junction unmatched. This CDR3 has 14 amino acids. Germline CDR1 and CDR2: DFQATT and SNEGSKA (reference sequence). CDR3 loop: CSARGIDRDYGYTF. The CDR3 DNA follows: TGCAGTGCTAGAGGTATCGACAGGGACTATGGCTACACCTTC.

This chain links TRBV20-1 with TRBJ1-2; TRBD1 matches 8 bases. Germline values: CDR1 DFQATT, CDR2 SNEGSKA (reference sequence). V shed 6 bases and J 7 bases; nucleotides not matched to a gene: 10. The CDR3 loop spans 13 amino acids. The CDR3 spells CSAPPGRGLGYTF. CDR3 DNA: TGCAGTGCCCCTCCCGGCAGGGGGCTTGGCTACACCTTC.

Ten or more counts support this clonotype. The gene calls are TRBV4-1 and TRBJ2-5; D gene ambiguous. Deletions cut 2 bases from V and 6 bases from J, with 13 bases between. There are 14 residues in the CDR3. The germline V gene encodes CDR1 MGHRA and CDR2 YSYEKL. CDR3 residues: CASSQTKGAQTQYF. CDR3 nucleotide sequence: TGCGCCAGCAGCCAAACCAAGGGTGCACAGACCCAGTACTTC.

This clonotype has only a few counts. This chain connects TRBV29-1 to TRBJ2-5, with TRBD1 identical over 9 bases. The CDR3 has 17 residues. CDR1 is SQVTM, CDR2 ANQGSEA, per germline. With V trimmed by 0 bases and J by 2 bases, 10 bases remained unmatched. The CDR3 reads CSVEDVDRGEVQETQYF. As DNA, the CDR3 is TGCAGCGTTGAAGATGTTGACAGGGGGGAGGTTCAAGAGACCCAGTACTTC. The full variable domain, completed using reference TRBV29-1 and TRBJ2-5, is SAVISQKPSRDICQRGTSLTIQCQVDSQVTMMFWYRQQPGQSLTLIATANQGSEATYESGFVIDKFPISRPNLTFSTLTVSNMSPEDSSIYLCSVEDVDRGEVQETQYFGPGTRLLVL.

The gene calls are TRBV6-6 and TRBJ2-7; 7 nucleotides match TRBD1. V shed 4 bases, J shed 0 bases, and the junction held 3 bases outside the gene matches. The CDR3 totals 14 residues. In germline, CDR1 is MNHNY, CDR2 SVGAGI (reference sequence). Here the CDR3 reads CASSLQGSSYEQYF. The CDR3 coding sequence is TGTGCCAGCAGTTTACAGGGGTCCTCCTACGAGCAGTACTTC.

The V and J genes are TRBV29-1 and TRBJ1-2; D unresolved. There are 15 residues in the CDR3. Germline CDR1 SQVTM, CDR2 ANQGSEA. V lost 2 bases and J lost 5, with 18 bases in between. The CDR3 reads CSVESPADKGYGYTF. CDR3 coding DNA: TGCAGCGTTGAATCCCCTGCTGACAAAGGATATGGCTACACCTTC.

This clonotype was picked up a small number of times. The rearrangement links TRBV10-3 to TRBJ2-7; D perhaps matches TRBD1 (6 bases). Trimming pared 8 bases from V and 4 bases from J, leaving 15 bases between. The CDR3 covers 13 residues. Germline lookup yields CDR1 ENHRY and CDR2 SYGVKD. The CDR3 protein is CAIEGQGNYEQYF. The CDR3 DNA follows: TGTGCCATCGAGGGGCAGGGGAATTACGAGCAGTACTTC.

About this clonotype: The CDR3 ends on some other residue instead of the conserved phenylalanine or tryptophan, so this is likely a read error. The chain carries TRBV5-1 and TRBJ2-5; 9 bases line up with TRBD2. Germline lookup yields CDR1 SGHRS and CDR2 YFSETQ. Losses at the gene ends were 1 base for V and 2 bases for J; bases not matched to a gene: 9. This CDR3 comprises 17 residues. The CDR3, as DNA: TGCGCCAGCAGCTTGAGGGCCAGCGGGGGGTCGCAAGAGACCCAGTACTGC. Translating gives CASSLRASGGSQETQYC.

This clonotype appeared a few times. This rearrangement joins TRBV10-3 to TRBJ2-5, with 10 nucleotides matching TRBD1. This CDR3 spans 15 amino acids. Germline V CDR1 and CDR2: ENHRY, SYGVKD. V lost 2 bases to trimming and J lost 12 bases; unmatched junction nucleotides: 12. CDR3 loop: CAISEGQGVPSSEYF. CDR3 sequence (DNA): TGTGCCATCAGTGAGGGACAGGGGGTCCCGAGCTCTGAGTACTTC.

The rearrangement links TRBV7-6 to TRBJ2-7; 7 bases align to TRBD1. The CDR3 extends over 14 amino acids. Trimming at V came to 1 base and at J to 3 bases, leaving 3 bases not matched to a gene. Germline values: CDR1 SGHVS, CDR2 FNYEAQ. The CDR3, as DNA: TGTGCCAGCAGCTTAGGAGGGACAGACTACGAGCAGTACTTC. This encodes CASSLGGTDYEQYF.

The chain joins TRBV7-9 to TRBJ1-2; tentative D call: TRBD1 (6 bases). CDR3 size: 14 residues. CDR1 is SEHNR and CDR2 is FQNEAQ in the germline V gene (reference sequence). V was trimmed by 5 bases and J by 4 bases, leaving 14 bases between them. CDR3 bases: TGTGCCAGCAGCGATGGTGGGACAAGCTATGGCTACACCTTC. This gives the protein CASSDGGTSYGYTF. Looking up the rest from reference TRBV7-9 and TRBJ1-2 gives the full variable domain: DTGVSQNPRHKITKRGQNVTFRCDPISEHNRLYWYRQTLGQGPEFLTYFQNEAQLEKSRLLSDRFSAERPKGSFSTLEIQRTEQGDSAMYLCASSDGGTSYGYTFGSGTRLTVV.

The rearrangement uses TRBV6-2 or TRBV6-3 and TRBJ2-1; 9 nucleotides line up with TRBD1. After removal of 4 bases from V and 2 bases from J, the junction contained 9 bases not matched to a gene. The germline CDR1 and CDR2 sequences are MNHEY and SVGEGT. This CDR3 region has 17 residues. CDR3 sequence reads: CASSSDRGGSAYNEQFF. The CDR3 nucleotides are TGTGCCAGCAGTTCCGACAGGGGGGGATCGGCCTACAATGAGCAGTTCTTC.